These T cell receptor beta chains were read from a single sample in a study of vaccination and CD4 T cells after COVID-19. TCRdb passed the PCR reads through MiXCR, listing each CDR3 protein once. The sample has about 12,000 distinct CDR3 sequences; roughly 57% are singletons. These receptors have no identified antigens. The sample was CD4+ T cells from blood, cultured in vitro, taken before SARS-CoV-2 vaccination. Source of these receptors: a human donor who had recovered from COVID-19. Each CDR3 is given with its conserved first and last residue. D genes are given only for firm matches. Rows may omit the clone size; those that give it use once, few, many or a size class.

d_gene: .; j_gene: TRBJ1-1; v_gene: TRBV28; abundance: .; CDR3aa: CASSPPPGVRGTEAFF; CDR3nt: TGTGCCAGCAGTCCGCCCCCGGGAGTACGGGGCACTGAAGCTTTCTTT
d_gene: .; j_gene: TRBJ1-2; v_gene: TRBV6-1; abundance: .; CDR3aa: CASSDSGLSNYGYTF; CDR3nt: TGTGCCAGCAGTGATTCCGGACTCTCTAACTATGGCTACACCTTC
d_gene: .; j_gene: TRBJ1-5; v_gene: TRBV28; abundance: .; CDR3aa: CASRGLKREVESNQPQHF; CDR3nt: TGTGCCAGCAGGGGTCTAAAGCGAGAGGTCGAGAGCAATCAGCCCCAGCATTTT
d_gene: TRBD1; j_gene: TRBJ1-6; v_gene: TRBV4-1; abundance: .; CDR3aa: CASSQAGTGGSPLHF; CDR3nt: TGCGCCAGCAGCCAAGCCGGGACAGGGGGCTCACCCCTCCACTTT
d_gene: .; j_gene: TRBJ1-5; v_gene: TRBV12-3/TRBV12-4; abundance: .; CDR3aa: CASSYGGLNQPQHF; CDR3nt: TGTGCCAGCAGTTATGGGGGGCTCAATCAGCCCCAGCATTTT
d_gene: TRBD1; j_gene: TRBJ1-1; v_gene: TRBV20-1; abundance: .; CDR3aa: CSASPPTGENTEAFF; CDR3nt: TGCAGTGCTTCCCCCCCCACAGGGGAGAACACTGAAGCTTTCTTT
d_gene: TRBD1; j_gene: TRBJ1-1; v_gene: TRBV6-2/TRBV6-3; abundance: .; CDR3aa: CASSPNTGGTEAFF; CDR3nt: TGTGCCAGCAGCCCAAATACAGGGGGCACTGAAGCTTTCTTT
d_gene: .; j_gene: TRBJ1-1; v_gene: TRBV7-6; abundance: .; CDR3aa: CASSSLNGDTEAFF; CDR3nt: TGTGCCAGCAGCTCTCTCAATGGGGACACTGAAGCTTTCTTT
d_gene: .; j_gene: TRBJ2-7; v_gene: TRBV5-1; abundance: .; CDR3aa: CASSLEGTGILNEQYF; CDR3nt: TGCGCCAGCAGCTTGGAGGGAACCGGGATTCTGAACGAGCAGTACTTC
d_gene: TRBD1; j_gene: TRBJ2-2; v_gene: TRBV7-3; abundance: .; CDR3aa: CASSGQVGGELFF; CDR3nt: TGTGCCAGCAGTGGACAGGTTGGAGGGGAGCTGTTTTTT
d_gene: .; j_gene: TRBJ1-2; v_gene: TRBV6-5; abundance: once; CDR3aa: CASSYGRGSYGYTF; CDR3nt: TGTGCCAGCAGTTACGGAAGGGGTAGCTATGGCTACACCTTC
d_gene: .; j_gene: TRBJ1-5; v_gene: TRBV5-6; abundance: few; CDR3aa: CASSLWWGGSSQPQHF; CDR3nt: TGTGCCAGCAGCTTGTGGTGGGGGGGTAGCTCTCAGCCCCAGCATTTT
d_gene: TRBD2; j_gene: TRBJ2-7; v_gene: TRBV20-1; abundance: .; CDR3aa: CSARVAERGPYEQYF; CDR3nt: TGCAGTGCTAGAGTTGCCGAGCGGGGGCCTTACGAGCAGTACTTC
d_gene: .; j_gene: TRBJ1-5; v_gene: TRBV20-1; abundance: few; CDR3aa: CSARGTGTPQHF; CDR3nt: TGCAGTGCTAGAGGCACAGGTACGCCCCAGCATTTT
d_gene: TRBD2; j_gene: TRBJ2-3; v_gene: TRBV20-1; abundance: .; CDR3aa: CSAPSTSGITDTQYF; CDR3nt: TGCAGTGCCCCGTCGACTAGCGGGATCACAGATACGCAGTATTTT
d_gene: TRBD2; j_gene: TRBJ2-5; v_gene: TRBV11-3; abundance: few; CDR3aa: CASSLLSSGIETQYF; CDR3nt: TGTGCCAGCAGCTTGTTGTCTAGCGGGATAGAGACCCAGTACTTC
d_gene: TRBD2; j_gene: TRBJ2-2; v_gene: TRBV20-1; abundance: .; CDR3aa: CSAKVSTGTMGGELFF; CDR3nt: TGCAGTGCTAAAGTATCCACCGGGACTATGGGCGGGGAGCTGTTTTTT
d_gene: .; j_gene: TRBJ1-1; v_gene: TRBV4-1; abundance: .; CDR3aa: CASSQDEAGKYEAFF; CDR3nt: TGCGCCAGCAGCCAAGATGAAGCAGGGAAGTATGAAGCTTTCTTT
d_gene: .; j_gene: TRBJ2-5; v_gene: TRBV18; abundance: few; CDR3aa: CASSPRGGETQYF; CDR3nt: TGTGCCAGCTCACCACGTGGCGGGGAGACCCAGTACTTC
d_gene: .; j_gene: TRBJ2-5; v_gene: TRBV7-2; abundance: .; CDR3aa: CASSLDGPRQARETQYF; CDR3nt: TGTGCCAGCAGCTTAGATGGGCCCCGACAGGCACGGGAGACCCAGTACTTC
d_gene: .; j_gene: TRBJ1-6; v_gene: TRBV6-2/TRBV6-3; abundance: .; CDR3aa: CASSLVSGVGNSPLHF; CDR3nt: TGTGCCAGCAGTTTAGTTTCAGGGGTGGGAAATTCACCCCTCCACTTT
d_gene: TRBD1; j_gene: TRBJ2-3; v_gene: TRBV7-2; abundance: .; CDR3aa: CASSLGGGASDTQYF; CDR3nt: TGTGCCAGCAGCTTAGGAGGGGGCGCGTCAGATACGCAGTATTTT
d_gene: .; j_gene: TRBJ1-5; v_gene: TRBV19; abundance: once; CDR3aa: CASSIDGHYNQPQHF; CDR3nt: TGTGCCAGTAGTATAGACGGACATTACAATCAGCCCCAGCATTTT
d_gene: .; j_gene: TRBJ2-3; v_gene: TRBV20-1; abundance: .; CDR3aa: CSARAPLGTDTQYF; CDR3nt: TGCAGTGCTAGAGCCCCTTTGGGCACAGATACGCAGTATTTT
d_gene: .; j_gene: TRBJ2-1; v_gene: TRBV6-2/TRBV6-3; abundance: .; CDR3aa: CASKRDASYNEQFF; CDR3nt: TGTGCCAGCAAAAGGGACGCCTCCTACAATGAGCAGTTCTTC
d_gene: TRBD1; j_gene: TRBJ1-2; v_gene: TRBV20-1; abundance: few; CDR3aa: CSVGQGASGGGYTF; CDR3nt: TGCAGTGTGGGGCAGGGGGCTTCAGGAGGTGGCTACACCTTC
d_gene: .; j_gene: TRBJ1-1; v_gene: TRBV6-1; abundance: .; CDR3aa: CASRPGALENTEAFF; CDR3nt: TGTGCCAGCAGGCCGGGAGCTCTGGAGAACACTGAAGCTTTCTTT
d_gene: .; j_gene: TRBJ2-5; v_gene: TRBV7-2; abundance: .; CDR3aa: CASSGPTRTQYF; CDR3nt: TGTGCCAGCAGCGGGCCGACCCGGACCCAGTACTTC
d_gene: .; j_gene: TRBJ2-4; v_gene: TRBV4-2; abundance: few; CDR3aa: CASSQDQVLWF; CDR3nt: TGTGCCAGCAGCCAAGACCAAGTTCTCTGGTTC
d_gene: .; j_gene: TRBJ2-5; v_gene: TRBV20-1; abundance: few; CDR3aa: CSARDGRVYWETQYF; CDR3nt: TGCAGTGCTAGAGATGGCAGGGTCTATTGGGAGACCCAGTACTTC
d_gene: .; j_gene: TRBJ1-1; v_gene: TRBV7-2; abundance: .; CDR3aa: CASSYLDGNTEAFF; CDR3nt: TGTGCCAGCAGCTATCTGGACGGGAACACTGAAGCTTTCTTT
d_gene: .; j_gene: TRBJ1-1; v_gene: TRBV6-5; abundance: .; CDR3aa: CASSYSQGKAFF; CDR3nt: TGTGCCAGCAGTTATAGTCAGGGGAAAGCTTTCTTT
d_gene: .; j_gene: TRBJ2-2; v_gene: TRBV6-1; abundance: .; CDR3aa: CATGRDSGELFF; CDR3nt: TGTGCCACCGGTCGCGACTCCGGGGAGCTGTTTTTT
d_gene: TRBD1; j_gene: TRBJ1-2; v_gene: TRBV10-2; abundance: .; CDR3aa: CASSDPGGGYGYTF; CDR3nt: TGCGCCAGCAGTGACCCAGGGGGAGGTTATGGCTACACCTTC
d_gene: .; j_gene: TRBJ2-5; v_gene: TRBV6-1; abundance: .; CDR3aa: CASSEGGARETQYF; CDR3nt: TGTGCCAGCAGTGAAGGGGGGGCAAGGGAGACCCAGTACTTC
d_gene: .; j_gene: TRBJ1-1; v_gene: TRBV6-1; abundance: .; CDR3aa: CASSEPFGRQNTEAFF; CDR3nt: TGTGCCAGCAGTGAACCCTTCGGGCGTCAGAACACTGAAGCTTTCTTT
d_gene: .; j_gene: TRBJ2-7; v_gene: TRBV30; abundance: .; CDR3aa: CAWSKTREQYF; CDR3nt: TGTGCCTGGTCTAAGACCCGCGAGCAGTACTTC
d_gene: .; j_gene: TRBJ1-5; v_gene: TRBV12-3/TRBV12-4; abundance: .; CDR3aa: CASSLWFEGPQHF; CDR3nt: TGTGCCAGCAGTTTGTGGTTTGAGGGGCCCCAGCATTTT
d_gene: .; j_gene: TRBJ2-3; v_gene: TRBV7-3; abundance: .; CDR3aa: CASSEGGPPDTQYF; CDR3nt: TGTGCCAGCAGCGAGGGGGGGCCCCCAGATACGCAGTATTTT
d_gene: TRBD1; j_gene: TRBJ1-2; v_gene: TRBV7-8; abundance: .; CDR3aa: CASSPRTGPANGYTF; CDR3nt: TGTGCCAGCAGCCCCCGGACAGGCCCAGCCAATGGCTACACCTTC
d_gene: .; j_gene: TRBJ1-1; v_gene: TRBV10-3; abundance: few; CDR3aa: CAISESRRGSGNTEAFF; CDR3nt: TGTGCCATCAGTGAGTCGAGACGGGGATCGGGGAACACTGAAGCTTTCTTT
d_gene: .; j_gene: TRBJ1-3; v_gene: TRBV12-3/TRBV12-4; abundance: .; CDR3aa: CASTGTTGDTIYF; CDR3nt: TGTGCCAGCACCGGGACAACAGGAGACACCATATATTTT